This T cell receptor (beta chain) was recorded in a study of persistence of HIV-infected CD4 T cells. This was the immunoSEQ version 4 assay in survey mode. Template was genomic DNA at around 9.7 ng/uL, with up to roughly 1 ug used per sample. Assay used: immunoSEQ multiplex PCR; TCRdb lists only in-frame clones, some missing. Of roughly 41,000 clones in the sample, over 80% are singletons; the top ten hold about 1.3%. Trimming removed 1 base from V and 0 bases from J, with 9 bases in between. Per germline, CDR1 SEHNR and CDR2 FQNEAQ (reference sequence). The CDR3 runs 15 residues. With regard to this clone: Its antigen remains unidentified.

Cells were stimulated nonspecifically with anti-CD3/anti-CD28 magnetic beads. CD4+ T cells upregulating both CD40 ligand and CD69 were sorted as responding cells. Undetectable plasma HIV-1 RNA below 50 copies/mL lasted at least 4 years. PBMCs were depleted of CD8+ T cells before stimulation. Findings of the study overall: TCRbeta richness was lower in CMV- and Gag-responding cells than in anti-CD3/anti-CD28-responding cells.

The chain uses TRBV7-9 and TRBJ1-1, with D perhaps TRBD1 (6 bases). This TCR was recovered from an adult man with HIV who was CMV-seropositive. The source material was CD4+ T cells sorted from PBMCs after roughly 18-hour stimulation, sampled from a patient who received antiretroviral therapy. The CDR3 nucleotides are TGTGCCAGCAGCTTAGATAACAGGGTGAACACTGAAGCTTTCTTT. Amino acid sequence: CASSLDNRVNTEAFF.